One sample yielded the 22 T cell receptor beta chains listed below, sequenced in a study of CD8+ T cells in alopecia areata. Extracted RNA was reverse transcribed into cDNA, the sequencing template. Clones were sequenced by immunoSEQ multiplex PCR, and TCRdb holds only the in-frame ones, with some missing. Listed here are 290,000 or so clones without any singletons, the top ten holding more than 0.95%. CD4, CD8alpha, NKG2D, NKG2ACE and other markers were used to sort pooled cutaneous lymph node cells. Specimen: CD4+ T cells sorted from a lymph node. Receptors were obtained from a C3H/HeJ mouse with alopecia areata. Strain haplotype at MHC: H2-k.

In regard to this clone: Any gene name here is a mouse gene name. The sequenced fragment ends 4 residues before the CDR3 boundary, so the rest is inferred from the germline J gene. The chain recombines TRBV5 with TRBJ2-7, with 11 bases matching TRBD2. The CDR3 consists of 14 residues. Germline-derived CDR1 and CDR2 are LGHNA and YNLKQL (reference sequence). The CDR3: CASSPLGGLYEQYF. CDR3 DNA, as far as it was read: TGTGCCAGCAGCCCACTGGGGGGGCTATAT.

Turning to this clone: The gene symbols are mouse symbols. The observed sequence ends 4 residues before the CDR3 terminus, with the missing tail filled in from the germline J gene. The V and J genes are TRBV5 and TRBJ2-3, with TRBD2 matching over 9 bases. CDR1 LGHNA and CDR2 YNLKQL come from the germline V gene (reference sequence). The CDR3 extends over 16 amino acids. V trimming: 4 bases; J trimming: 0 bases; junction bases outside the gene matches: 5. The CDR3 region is CASSPRDWDSAETLYF. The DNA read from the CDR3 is TGTGCCAGCAGCCCCCGGGACTGGGATAGTGCAGAA.

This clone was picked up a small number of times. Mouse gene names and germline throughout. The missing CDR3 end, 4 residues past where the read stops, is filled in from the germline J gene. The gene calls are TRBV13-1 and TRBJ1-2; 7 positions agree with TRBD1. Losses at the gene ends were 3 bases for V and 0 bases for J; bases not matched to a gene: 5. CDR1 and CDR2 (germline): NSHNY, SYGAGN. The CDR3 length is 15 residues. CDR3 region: CASSGHRGSNSDYTF. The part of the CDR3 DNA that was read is TGTGCCAGCAGTGGCCACAGGGGATCAAACTCC.

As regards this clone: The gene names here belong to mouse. CDR3 in amino acids: CASSAPGGRNTGQLYF. CDR3 DNA (partial): TGTGCCAGCAGTGCTCCCGGGGGGAGAAACACCGGG. The chain joins TRBV13-1 to TRBJ2-2, with a tentative D call TRBD2 (6 bases). With the read ending 4 residues before the CDR3 end, the germline J gene is used to fill in that end. Germline V gene data show CDR1 as NSHNY and CDR2 as SYGAGN. V was pared by 3 bases and J by 1 base, with 13 bases between. This CDR3 has 16 residues.

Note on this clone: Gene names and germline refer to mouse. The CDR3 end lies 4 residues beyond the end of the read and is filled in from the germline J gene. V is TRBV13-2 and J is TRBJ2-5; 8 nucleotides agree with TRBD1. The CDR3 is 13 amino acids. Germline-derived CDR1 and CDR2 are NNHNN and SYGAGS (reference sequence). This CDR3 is CASGEQGADTQYF. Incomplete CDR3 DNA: TGTGCCAGCGGTGAGCAGGGGGCTGAC.

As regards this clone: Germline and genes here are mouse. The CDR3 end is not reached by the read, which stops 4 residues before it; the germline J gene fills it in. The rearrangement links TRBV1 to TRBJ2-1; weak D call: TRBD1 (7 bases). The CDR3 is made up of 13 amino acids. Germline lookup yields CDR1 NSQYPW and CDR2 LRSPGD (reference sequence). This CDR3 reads CTCSGPGGAEQFF. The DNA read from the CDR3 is TGCACCTGCAGTGGCCCAGGGGGGGCT.

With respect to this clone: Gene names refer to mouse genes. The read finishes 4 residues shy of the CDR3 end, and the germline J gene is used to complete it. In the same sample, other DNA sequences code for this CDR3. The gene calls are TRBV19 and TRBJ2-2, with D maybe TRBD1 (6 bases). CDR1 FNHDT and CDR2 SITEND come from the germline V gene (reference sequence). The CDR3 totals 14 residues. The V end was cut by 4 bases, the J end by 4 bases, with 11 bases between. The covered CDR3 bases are TGTGCCAGCAGTCCCAGGGGAGGCACCGGG. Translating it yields CASSPRGGTG. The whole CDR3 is CASSPRGGTGQLYF. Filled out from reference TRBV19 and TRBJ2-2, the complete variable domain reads GGIITQTPKFLIGQEGQKLTLKCQQNFNHDTMYWYRQDSGKGLRLIYYSITENDLQKGDLSEGYDASREKKSSFSLTVTSAQKNEMAVFLCASSPRGGTGQLYFGEGSKLTVL.

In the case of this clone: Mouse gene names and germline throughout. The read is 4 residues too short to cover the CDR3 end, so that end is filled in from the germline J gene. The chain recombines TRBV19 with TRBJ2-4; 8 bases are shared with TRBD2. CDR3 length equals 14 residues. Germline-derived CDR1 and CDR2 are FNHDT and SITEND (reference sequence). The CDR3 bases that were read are TGTGCCAGCAGTCACCGGGGGGGCGCGAAC. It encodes CASSHRGGAN. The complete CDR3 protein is CASSHRGGANTLYF.

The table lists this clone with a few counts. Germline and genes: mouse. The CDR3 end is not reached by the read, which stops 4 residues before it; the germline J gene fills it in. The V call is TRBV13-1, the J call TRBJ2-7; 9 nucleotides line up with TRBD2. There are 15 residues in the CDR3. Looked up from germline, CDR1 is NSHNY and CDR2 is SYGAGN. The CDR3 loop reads CASSDGLGGEYEQYF. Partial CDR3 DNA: TGTGCCAGCAGTGATGGTCTGGGGGGGGAATAT.

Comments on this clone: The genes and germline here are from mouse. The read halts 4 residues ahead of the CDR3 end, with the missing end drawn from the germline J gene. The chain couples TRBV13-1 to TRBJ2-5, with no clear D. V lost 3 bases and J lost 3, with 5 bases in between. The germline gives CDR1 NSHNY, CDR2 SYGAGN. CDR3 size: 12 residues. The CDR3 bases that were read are TGTGCCAGCAGTGGACATCAAGAC. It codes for CASSGHQD. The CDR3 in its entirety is CASSGHQDTQYF.

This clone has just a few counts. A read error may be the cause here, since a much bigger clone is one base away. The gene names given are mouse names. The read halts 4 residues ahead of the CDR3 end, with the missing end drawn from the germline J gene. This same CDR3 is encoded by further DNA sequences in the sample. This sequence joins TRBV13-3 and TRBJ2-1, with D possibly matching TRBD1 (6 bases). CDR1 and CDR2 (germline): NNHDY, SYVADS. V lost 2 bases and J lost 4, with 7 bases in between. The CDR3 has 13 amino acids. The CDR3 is CASSEDRYAEQFF. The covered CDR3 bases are TGTGCCAGCAGTGAGGACAGATATGCT.

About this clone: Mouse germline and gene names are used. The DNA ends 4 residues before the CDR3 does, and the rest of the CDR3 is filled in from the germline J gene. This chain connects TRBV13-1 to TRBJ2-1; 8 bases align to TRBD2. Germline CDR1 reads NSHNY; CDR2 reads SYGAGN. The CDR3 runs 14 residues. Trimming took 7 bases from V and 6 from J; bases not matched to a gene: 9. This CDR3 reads CASSRLGKGAEQFF. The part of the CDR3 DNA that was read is TGTGCCAGCTCCCGACTGGGGAAGGGTGCT.

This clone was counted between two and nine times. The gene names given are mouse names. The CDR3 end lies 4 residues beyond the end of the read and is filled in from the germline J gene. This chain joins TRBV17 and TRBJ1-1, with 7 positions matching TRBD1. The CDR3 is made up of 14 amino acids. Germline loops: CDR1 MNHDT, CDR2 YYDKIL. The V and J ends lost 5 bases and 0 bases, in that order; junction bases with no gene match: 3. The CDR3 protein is CASSGDSANTEVFF. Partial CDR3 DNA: TGTGCTAGCAGTGGGGACAGCGCAAACACA.

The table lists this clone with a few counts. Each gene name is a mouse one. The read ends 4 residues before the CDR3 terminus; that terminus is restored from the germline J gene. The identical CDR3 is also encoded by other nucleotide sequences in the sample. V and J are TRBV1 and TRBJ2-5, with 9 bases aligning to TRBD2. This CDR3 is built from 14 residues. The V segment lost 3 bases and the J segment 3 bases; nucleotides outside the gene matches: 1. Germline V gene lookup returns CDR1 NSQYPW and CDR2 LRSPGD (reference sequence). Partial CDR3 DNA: TGCACCTGCAGTGCGACTGGGGGTCAAGAC. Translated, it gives CTCSATGGQD. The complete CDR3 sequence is CTCSATGGQDTQYF. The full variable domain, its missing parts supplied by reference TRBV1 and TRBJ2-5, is VTLLEQNPRWRLVPRGQAVNLRCILKNSQYPWMSWYQQDLQKQLQWLFTLRSPGDKEVKSLPGADYLATRVTDTELRLQVANMSQGRTLYCTCSATGGQDTQYFGPGTRLLVL.

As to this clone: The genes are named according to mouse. The part of the CDR3 DNA that was read is TGTGCCAGCGGTGACCCTAGACTGGGGGCTGCAGAA. It encodes CASGDPRLGAAE. Given in full, the CDR3 is CASGDPRLGAAETLYF. The V and J genes are TRBV13-2 and TRBJ2-3, with 9 bases aligning to TRBD2. The CDR3 extends 4 residues past the end of the read, so its final part is completed from the germline J gene. Unmatched junction bases numbered 6, after V lost 2 bases and J lost 2 bases. Per the germline V gene, CDR1 is NNHNN and CDR2 is SYGAGS (reference sequence). The CDR3 is made up of 16 amino acids.

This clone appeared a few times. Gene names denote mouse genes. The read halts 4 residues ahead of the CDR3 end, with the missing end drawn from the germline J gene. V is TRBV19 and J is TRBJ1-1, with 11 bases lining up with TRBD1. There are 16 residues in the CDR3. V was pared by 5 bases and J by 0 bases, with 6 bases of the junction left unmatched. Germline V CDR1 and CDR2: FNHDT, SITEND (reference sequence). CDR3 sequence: CASRRDRGIANTEVFF. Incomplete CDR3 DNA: TGTGCCAGCAGAAGGGACAGGGGGATTGCAAACACA.

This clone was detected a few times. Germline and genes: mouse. Incomplete CDR3 DNA: TGTGCCAGCAGCCAAGTGGGGAAGGAC. The encoded protein is CASSQVGKD. The entire CDR3 reads CASSQVGKDTQYF. The rearrangement uses TRBV5 and TRBJ2-5, with D possibly TRBD2 on 5 matching bases. Sequencing ends 4 residues short of the CDR3 end; the germline J gene provides the rest. The CDR3 length is 13 residues. CDR1 and CDR2 (germline): LGHNA, YNLKQL (reference sequence).

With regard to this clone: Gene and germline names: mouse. The CDR3 sequence: CASSIGTVANTGQLYF. The sequenced CDR3 bases are TGTGCCAGCAGTATCGGGACAGTAGCAAACACCGGG. The V gene is TRBV19, the J gene TRBJ2-2, with 7 bases that match TRBD1. Read coverage stops 4 residues before the CDR3 terminus; the germline J gene supplies the remainder. With 2 bases clipped from V and 0 bases from J, the junction kept 4 bases outside the gene matches. Germline CDR1 and CDR2: FNHDT and SITEND (reference sequence). The CDR3 extends over 16 amino acids. Full variable domain (missing parts from reference TRBV19 and TRBJ2-2): GGIITQTPKFLIGQEGQKLTLKCQQNFNHDTMYWYRQDSGKGLRLIYYSITENDLQKGDLSEGYDASREKKSSFSLTVTSAQKNEMAVFLCASSIGTVANTGQLYFGEGSKLTVL.

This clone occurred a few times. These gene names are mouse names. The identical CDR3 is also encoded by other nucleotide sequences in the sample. The CDR3: CASSQRQGANSDYTF. CDR3 DNA (partial): TGTGCCAGCAGCCAGAGACAGGGAGCAAACTCC. The chain couples TRBV2 to TRBJ1-2; 7 bases are shared with TRBD1. The read stops 4 residues short of the end of the CDR3; the missing end is completed from the germline J gene. This CDR3 has 15 amino acids. Germline CDR1 is LGHNA and CDR2 is YSYQKL. V trimming: 3 bases; J trimming: 0 bases; junction bases outside the gene matches: 4.

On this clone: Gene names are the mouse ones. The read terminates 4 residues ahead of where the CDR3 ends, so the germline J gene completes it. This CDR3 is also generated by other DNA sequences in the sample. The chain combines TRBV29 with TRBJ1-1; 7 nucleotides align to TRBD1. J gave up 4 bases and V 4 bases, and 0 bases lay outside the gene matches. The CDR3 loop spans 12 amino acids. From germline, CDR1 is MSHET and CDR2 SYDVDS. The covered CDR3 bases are TGTGCTAGCAGTTCAGGGGGCACA. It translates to CASSSGGT. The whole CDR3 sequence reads CASSSGGTEVFF.

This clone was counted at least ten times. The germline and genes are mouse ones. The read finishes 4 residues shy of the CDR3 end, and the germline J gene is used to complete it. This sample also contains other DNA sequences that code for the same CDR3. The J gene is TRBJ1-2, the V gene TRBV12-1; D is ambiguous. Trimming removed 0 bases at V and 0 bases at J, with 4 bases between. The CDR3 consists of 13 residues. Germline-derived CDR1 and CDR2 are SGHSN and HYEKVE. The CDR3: CASSLHPNSDYTF. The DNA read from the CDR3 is TGTGCCAGCTCTCTCCATCCAAACTCC.

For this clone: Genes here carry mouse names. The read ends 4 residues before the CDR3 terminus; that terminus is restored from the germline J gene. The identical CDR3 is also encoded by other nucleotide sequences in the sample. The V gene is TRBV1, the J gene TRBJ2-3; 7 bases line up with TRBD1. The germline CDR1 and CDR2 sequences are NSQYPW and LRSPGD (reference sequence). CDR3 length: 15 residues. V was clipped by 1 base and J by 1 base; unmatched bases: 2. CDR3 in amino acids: CTCSAGGTGAETLYF. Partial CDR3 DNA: TGCACCTGCAGTGCAGGGGGGACAGGTGCAGAA. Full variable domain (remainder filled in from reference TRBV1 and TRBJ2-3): VTLLEQNPRWRLVPRGQAVNLRCILKNSQYPWMSWYQQDLQKQLQWLFTLRSPGDKEVKSLPGADYLATRVTDTELRLQVANMSQGRTLYCTCSAGGTGAETLYFGSGTRLTVL.